These T cell receptor beta chains were read from a single sample in a study of somatic mutations in cytotoxic T cells in rheumatoid arthritis. The method was immunoSEQ multiplex PCR; TCRdb's version includes in-frame clones alone and lacks a portion of them. Here the sample spans 8,000 to 9,500 clones, over 70% being singletons. The sample comprised CD8+ T cells sorted from blood. The receptors derive from a woman aged 45-65 years in good health. The CDR3 runs from the conserved cysteine through the conserved F or W. The D gene is left open where the match is weak. The size field is filled for only some rows; it gives once, few, many or a size class.

CDR3nt	CDR3aa	v_gene	j_gene	d_gene	abundance
TGTGCCAGCAGCTCACTTACGGGACTCAACTATGGCTACACCTTC	CASSSLTGLNYGYTF	TRBV7-9	TRBJ1-2	-	-
TGTGCCTGGAATTACTACAATGAGCAGTTCTTC	CAWNYYNEQFF	TRBV30	TRBJ2-1	-	-
TGCAGCGCGTCCGGACAGGGTGGCTCCTACGAGCAGTACTTC	CSASGQGGSYEQYF	TRBV29-1	TRBJ2-7	TRBD1	-
TGTGCCAGCAGCTTAGGGGCTGGCACTGAAGCTTTCTTT	CASSLGAGTEAFF	TRBV11-2	TRBJ1-1	-	-
TGCGCCAGCCGGTTAGGGGTAAACACCGGGGAGCTGTTTTTT	CASRLGVNTGELFF	TRBV4-1	TRBJ2-2	-	-
TGTGCCAGCAGCTTACCCACAGGGTCGGACTATGGCTACACCTTC	CASSLPTGSDYGYTF	TRBV7-9	TRBJ1-2	-	-
TGCGCCAGCAGCCTGACAGGGGGTGATGAAGCTTTCTTT	CASSLTGGDEAFF	TRBV5-1	TRBJ1-1	TRBD1	-
TGCGCCAGCAGCTTGAGTGGAGCGGGAGGCACAGATACGCAGTATTTT	CASSLSGAGGTDTQYF	TRBV5-1	TRBJ2-3	TRBD2	-
TGTGCCTGGAGTGTAGGGACTAGCGGGGTCACAAATGAGCAGTTCTTC	CAWSVGTSGVTNEQFF	TRBV30	TRBJ2-1	TRBD2	once
TGTGCCACCCGGTATGGTACTGAAGCTTTCTTT	CATRYGTEAFF	TRBV15	TRBJ1-1	-	-
TGTGCCAGCAGAACGAGGGCCCAAGAGACCCAGTACTTC	CASRTRAQETQYF	TRBV11-3	TRBJ2-5	-	-
TGCGCCAGCAGTCAATCGGGGGGGTCCCAAGAGACCCAGTACTTC	CASSQSGGSQETQYF	TRBV23-1	TRBJ2-5	TRBD2	-
TGTGCCAGCAGTTTATCCAACAGGGGACACACTGAAGCTTTCTTT	CASSLSNRGHTEAFF	TRBV27	TRBJ1-1	TRBD1	-
TGCGCCAGCAGCCTAGACAGGGGGACTGAAGCTTTCTTT	CASSLDRGTEAFF	TRBV4-1	TRBJ1-1	TRBD1	-
TGTGCCAGCAGTGAAACAGGGCTTTCACGCAATCAGCCCCAGCATTTT	CASSETGLSRNQPQHF	TRBV2	TRBJ1-5	-	-
TGTGCCAGCAGCTGGTCCCAAACCCCTCGGTCTGAAGCTTTCTTT	CASSWSQTPRSEAFF	TRBV5-6	TRBJ1-1	-	-
TGCAGCGCCGAACAGACAGGGGGCGGTGAGCAGTTCTTC	CSAEQTGGGEQFF	TRBV29-1	TRBJ2-1	TRBD1	-
TGTGCCAGCAGTTTAGAGGCTAGCTCTCACAATGAGCAGTTCTTC	CASSLEASSHNEQFF	TRBV27	TRBJ2-1	-	-
TGTGCCAGTAGTATGGGCCTCCTCTACGAGCAGTACTTC	CASSMGLLYEQYF	TRBV19	TRBJ2-7	-	-
TGTGCCAGCAGTTACACCTTTGAGGAGGTTTCCTACGAGCAGTACTTC	CASSYTFEEVSYEQYF	TRBV6-6	TRBJ2-7	-	-
TGTGCCAGCAGTTACTCTAACAGGCTCTCCTACGAGCAGTACTTC	CASSYSNRLSYEQYF	TRBV6-6	TRBJ2-7	-	-
TGTGCCAGCAGCGATACAGGTAGCTCCTACGAGCAGTACTTC	CASSDTGSSYEQYF	TRBV7-9	TRBJ2-7	-	-
TGCGCCAGCAGCCAAGACGGGACAGCACAAGAGACCCAGTACTTC	CASSQDGTAQETQYF	TRBV4-3	TRBJ2-5	TRBD1	once
TGTGCCAGCAGTTCCGGGTATGGCTACACCTTC	CASSSGYGYTF	TRBV27	TRBJ1-2	-	-
TGTGCCAGCAGTTCCTTAGAAGGGGGCGAGCAGTACTTC	CASSSLEGGEQYF	TRBV6-5	TRBJ2-7	-	-
TGTGCCAGCACCCGTGGAGACAGAACGAATGAGCAGTACTTC	CASTRGDRTNEQYF	TRBV7-8	TRBJ2-7	-	-
TGTGCCAGCAGCTTGGGGACACCAGACACCATATATTTT	CASSLGTPDTIYF	TRBV5-4	TRBJ1-3	-	-
TGTGCCAGCAGTGAATATGGCAACACTGAAGCTTTCTTT	CASSEYGNTEAFF	TRBV25-1	TRBJ1-1	-	-
TGTGCCAGCAGTTACGGGACAGGGTTCTACGAGCAGTACTTC	CASSYGTGFYEQYF	TRBV6-6	TRBJ2-7	TRBD1	few
TGTGCCAGCAGCTTGAACACCCACACTGAAGCTTTCTTT	CASSLNTHTEAFF	TRBV7-3	TRBJ1-1	-	-
TGTGCCAGCGACCGGACAGGGGAGGTGAAGGACACCATATATTTT	CASDRTGEVKDTIYF	TRBV6-1	TRBJ1-3	TRBD1	few
TGCGCCAGCAGCCGAACCCACGGGGGGGAGGAAGCTTTCTTT	CASSRTHGGEEAFF	TRBV4-1	TRBJ1-1	-	-
TGTGCCAGCAGCCCCAGCGGACTAGCGGGGGCCCCGCCGGAGACCCAGTACTTC	CASSPSGLAGAPPETQYF	TRBV11-3	TRBJ2-5	TRBD2	once
TGTGCCAGCAGTTTGGTTAGCGGGGGCTACAATGAGCAGTTCTTC	CASSLVSGGYNEQFF	TRBV28	TRBJ2-1	TRBD2	once
TGTGCCAGCAGCGTTGTCACAGGGGAAGGGCTGGATGGCTACACCTTC	CASSVVTGEGLDGYTF	TRBV9	TRBJ1-2	TRBD1	-
TGTGCCAGCAGCGGCCCTTTAGCGGGGGGCCCCTACGAGCAGTACTTC	CASSGPLAGGPYEQYF	TRBV5-4	TRBJ2-7	TRBD2	-
TGTGCCAGCAGTTTCACAGGGACGTCCTACGAGCAGTACTTC	CASSFTGTSYEQYF	TRBV27	TRBJ2-7	-	-
TGTGCCAGCAGCTTAGGTCCGGGGTTGGTGAACACCATATATTTT	CASSLGPGLVNTIYF	TRBV7-9	TRBJ1-3	-	-
TGTGCCAGCAGCGCCGGCGGGATCCACAATGAGCAGTTCTTC	CASSAGGIHNEQFF	TRBV6-4	TRBJ2-1	-	once
TGTGCCAGCAGCTTAGGGCCCCGGGACATCTACTCCTATAATTCACCCCTCCACTTT	CASSLGPRDIYSYNSPLHF	TRBV7-9	TRBJ1-6	-	-
TGTGCCAGCAGTTACTTGCCAGGGGGGAAATACGAGCAGTACTTC	CASSYLPGGKYEQYF	TRBV6-5	TRBJ2-7	-	-
TGTGCCAGCAGCTTCGGGACAGGGGGCAAAAATGAGCAGTTCTTC	CASSFGTGGKNEQFF	TRBV5-6	TRBJ2-1	TRBD1	-
TGTGCCAGCAGCCAGGGCGTTGAAGCTTTCTTT	CASSQGVEAFF	TRBV7-6	TRBJ1-1	-	-
TGTGCCAGCAGTGAAGAATTTGGCATCTACGAGCAGTACTTC	CASSEEFGIYEQYF	TRBV6-1	TRBJ2-7	-	-
TGTGCCAGCAGCTTTCGTGGGCTAGCGGGGGCCCTAAGCACAGATACGCAGTATTTT	CASSFRGLAGALSTDTQYF	TRBV7-8	TRBJ2-3	TRBD2	-
TGTGCCAGCAGCACGGGGGCAGGGGGCAGTAGCAATCAGCCCCAGCATTTT	CASSTGAGGSSNQPQHF	TRBV9	TRBJ1-5	TRBD1	few
TGTGCCAGCAGCTTAGCGGGGAGTTCGGAGAACACTGAAGCTTTCTTT	CASSLAGSSENTEAFF	TRBV7-9	TRBJ1-1	-	once
TGTGCCATCAGTGAGGAGGGGGGGGAGACCCAGTACTTC	CAISEEGGETQYF	TRBV10-3	TRBJ2-5	-	-
TGTGCCAGCAGCTACCCAGCCGGACAGGACTCGACTAGCGGGGCGACAGATACGCAGTATTTT	CASSYPAGQDSTSGATDTQYF	TRBV13	TRBJ2-3	TRBD2	-
TGTGCCAGCAGCGAGGGACTAGCGGACTCCTACGAGCAGTACTTC	CASSEGLADSYEQYF	TRBV9	TRBJ2-7	TRBD2	once
TGCGCCAGCAGCCAAAGTGACAGTCACAACTATGGCTACACCTTC	CASSQSDSHNYGYTF	TRBV4-3	TRBJ1-2	-	once
TGTGCCAGCAGTTACGCGCGTAATGAAAAACTGTTTTTT	CASSYARNEKLFF	TRBV27	TRBJ1-4	-	-
TGTGCCAGCAGGGCGGAGGGGGCGTTCTGGTATGAGCAGTTCTTC	CASRAEGAFWYEQFF	TRBV6-5	TRBJ2-1	-	-
TGTGCCAGCAGCGTAGTGCTAGCGGGGGCGTACAATGAGCAGTTCTTC	CASSVVLAGAYNEQFF	TRBV9	TRBJ2-1	TRBD2	-
TGTGCCAGCAGTTCGACCGGCGGAGCCTACGAGCAGTACTTC	CASSSTGGAYEQYF	TRBV27	TRBJ2-7	-	-
TGTGCCAGCAGCTCTAGGACATCGTTTGATGAGCAGTACTTC	CASSSRTSFDEQYF	TRBV5-5	TRBJ2-7	-	-
TGTGCCAGCAGCGTAGCACTAGCGGGGGCAAACAATGAGCAGTTCTTC	CASSVALAGANNEQFF	TRBV9	TRBJ2-1	TRBD2	-
TGTGCCAGCAGTGAAAGGACTAGCGGGAGCTACGAGCAGTACTTC	CASSERTSGSYEQYF	TRBV6-1	TRBJ2-7	TRBD2	-